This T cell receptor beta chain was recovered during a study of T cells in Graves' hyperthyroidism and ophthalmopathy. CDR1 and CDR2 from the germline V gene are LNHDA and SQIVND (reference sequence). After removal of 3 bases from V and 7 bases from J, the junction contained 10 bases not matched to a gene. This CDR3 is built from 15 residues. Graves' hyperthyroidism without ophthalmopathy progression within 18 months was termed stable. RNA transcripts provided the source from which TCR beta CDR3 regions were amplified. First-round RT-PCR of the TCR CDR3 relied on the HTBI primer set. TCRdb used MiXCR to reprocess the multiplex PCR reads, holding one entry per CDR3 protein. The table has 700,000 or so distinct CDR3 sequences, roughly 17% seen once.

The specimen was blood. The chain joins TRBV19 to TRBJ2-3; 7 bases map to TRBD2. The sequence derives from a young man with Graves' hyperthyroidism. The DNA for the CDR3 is TGTGCCAGTAGTATTCCCGGACTAGTGTTAAATACGCAGTATTTT. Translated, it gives CASSIPGLVLNTQYF.